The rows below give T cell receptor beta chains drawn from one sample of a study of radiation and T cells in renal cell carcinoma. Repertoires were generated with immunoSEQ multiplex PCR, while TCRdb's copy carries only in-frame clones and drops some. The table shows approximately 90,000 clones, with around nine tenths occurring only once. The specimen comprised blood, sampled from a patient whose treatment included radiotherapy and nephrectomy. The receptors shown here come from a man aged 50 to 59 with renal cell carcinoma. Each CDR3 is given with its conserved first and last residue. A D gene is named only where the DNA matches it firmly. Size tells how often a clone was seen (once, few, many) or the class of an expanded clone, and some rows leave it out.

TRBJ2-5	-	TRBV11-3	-	TGTGCCAGCAGCTCCCAGGGACGGAACCAAGAGACCCAGTACTTC	CASSSQGRNQETQYF
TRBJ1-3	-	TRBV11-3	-	TGTGCCAGCAGCCGGGACAATTCTGGAAACACCATATATTTT	CASSRDNSGNTIYF
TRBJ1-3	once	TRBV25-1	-	TGTGCCAGCAAGGACAGTGCCTCTGGAAACACCATATATTTT	CASKDSASGNTIYF
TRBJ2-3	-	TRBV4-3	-	TGCGCCAGCAGCCAAGATGAGCGGTTAAGAACAGATACGCAGTATTTT	CASSQDERLRTDTQYF
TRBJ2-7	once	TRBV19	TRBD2	TGTGCCAGTAGTCTGACTAGCGGGATCACCTACGAGCAGTACTTC	CASSLTSGITYEQYF
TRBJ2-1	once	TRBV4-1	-	TGCGCCAGCAGCCTGGACTCCCGACTAGGTTCCCTATACAATGAGCAGTTCTTC	CASSLDSRLGSLYNEQFF
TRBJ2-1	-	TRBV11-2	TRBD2	TGTGCCAGCAGCTTAGTACTAGCGAACAATGAGCAGTTCTTC	CASSLVLANNEQFF
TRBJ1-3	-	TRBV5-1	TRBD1	TGCGCCAGCAGCTACGGGACAGGGGATTTATCTGGAAACACCATATATTTT	CASSYGTGDLSGNTIYF
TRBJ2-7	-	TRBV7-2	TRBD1	TGTGCCAGCAGCTCTTGGACAGGGGGCGCATACGAGCAGTACTTC	CASSSWTGGAYEQYF
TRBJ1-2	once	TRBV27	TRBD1	TGTGCCAGCAGTCCCGGGGACAGGATGAGATTCATCTATGGCTACACCTTC	CASSPGDRMRFIYGYTF
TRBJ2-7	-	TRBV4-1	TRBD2	TGCGCCAGCTCACAACGAGCGGGGGATACCTACGAGCAGTACTTC	CASSQRAGDTYEQYF
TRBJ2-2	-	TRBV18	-	TGTGCCAGCTCACGGGACGGGAACACCGGGGAGCTGTTTTTT	CASSRDGNTGELFF
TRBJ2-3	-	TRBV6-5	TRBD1	TGTGCCACCGGAGACAGGGTGGGGACAGATACGCAGTATTTT	CATGDRVGTDTQYF
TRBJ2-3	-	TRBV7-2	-	TGTGCCAGCAGCTTTAAGGGACCCGGCACAGATACGCAGTATTTT	CASSFKGPGTDTQYF
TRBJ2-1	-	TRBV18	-	TGTGCCAGCTCCCTGACTAGATCTGAGCAGTTCTTC	CASSLTRSEQFF
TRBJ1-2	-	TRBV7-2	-	TGTGCCAGCAGCTTAAACTATGGCTACACCTTC	CASSLNYGYTF
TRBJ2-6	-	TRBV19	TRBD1	TGTGCCAGTAGTATATCGGGACAGGGATCCCCTGGGGCCAACGTCCTGACTTTC	CASSISGQGSPGANVLTF
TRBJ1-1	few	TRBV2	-	TGTGCCAGCAGTGACCCGGACACTGAAGCTTTCTTT	CASSDPDTEAFF
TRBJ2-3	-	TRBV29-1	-	TGCAGCGTTGGTGAAGATACGCAGTATTTT	CSVGEDTQYF
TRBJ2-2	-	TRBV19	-	TGTGCCAGTAGTTCAGGGGGGGCCCGAGAGTCTGACACCGGGGAGCTGTTTTTT	CASSSGGARESDTGELFF